The clone carrying this TCR beta chain was counted at least ten times. What it binds is not known. Preparation of the TCRbeta library used unique molecular identifiers. From the PCR reads, TCRdb called clonotypes with MiXCR, one entry per CDR3 protein. Of more than 120,000 distinct CDR3 sequences listed, 8.8% are singletons. The data originate from a study of T-cell reconstitution after alpha-beta-depleted transplantation in children. Notes on the study in general: Roughly two months post-transplant, alpha-beta T cells reportedly originated from several hundred graft clones that had expanded. Among T cells one year after transplant, newly produced cells accounted for most counts and diversity.

The V segment lost 6 bases and the J segment 7 bases; nucleotides outside the gene matches: 5. The CDR3 extends over 14 amino acids. Per the germline V gene, CDR1 is SGHDN and CDR2 is FVKESK. The sequence was obtained from a female patient aged 2-9 years who had a stem cell transplant for congenital amegakaryocytic thrombocytopenia, so the T cells may come from the graft donor. The specimen was PBMCs, mostly from graft donor cells, collected 180 days after TCRalphabeta/CD19-depleted stem cell transplant. V and J are TRBV14 and TRBJ2-1; 11 positions match TRBD2. CDR3 nucleotide sequence: TGTGCCAGCAGTCCGGGACTAGCGGTAAATGAGCAGTTCTTC. It encodes CASSPGLAVNEQFF.